A selection of T cell receptor beta chains follows, all from one sample in a study of cytomegalovirus exposure and HLA in healthy donors. Sequenced by immunoSEQ multiplex PCR; TCRdb stores in-frame clones only, minus some. In the table there are more than 90,000 clones, around 85% of which are singletons. The material sequenced was PBMCs. These receptor sequences come from a man younger than 40 in good health and CMV-seronegative. Both conserved end residues are part of each CDR3. Fields, in order: V gene, CDR3 length, clone size, J gene, D gene, CDR3 protein, CDR3 DNA. The D gene is left open where the match is weak. Not every row has a clone size; where given, it reads once, few, many or a size class.

TRBV7-2	13	.	TRBJ2-1	TRBD2	CASSLSLGGSKFF	TGTGCCAGCAGCTTATCCCTCGGCGGGAGCAAGTTCTTC
TRBV11-2	16	once	TRBJ2-1	TRBD1	CASSLDQGDLGNEQFF	TGTGCCAGCAGCTTAGATCAGGGGGACCTCGGAAATGAGCAGTTCTTC
TRBV2	16	.	TRBJ2-2	TRBD2	CASNPWGGGATGELFF	TGTGCCAGCAATCCTTGGGGCGGGGGAGCAACCGGGGAGCTGTTTTTT
TRBV15	13	.	TRBJ2-7	TRBD1	CATSKDRAYEQYF	TGTGCCACCAGCAAAGACAGGGCCTACGAGCAGTACTTC
TRBV6-4	14	few	TRBJ2-1	.	CASSDSGGHNEQFF	TGTGCCAGCAGTGACTCGGGGGGGCACAATGAGCAGTTCTTC
TRBV11-2	17	few	TRBJ1-5	TRBD1	CASSLGVNRGSNQPQHF	TGTGCCAGCAGCTTAGGGGTAAACAGGGGTAGCAATCAGCCCCAGCATTTT
TRBV7-2	16	.	TRBJ1-5	.	CASSLAGEVGNQPQHF	TGTGCCAGCAGCTTAGCAGGGGAAGTAGGCAATCAGCCCCAGCATTTT
TRBV7-2	14	.	TRBJ2-5	.	CASSYATGMETQYF	TGTGCCAGCAGCTATGCCACAGGGATGGAGACCCAGTACTTC
TRBV15	18	few	TRBJ2-7	.	CATSRDPGHTSRTYEQYF	TGTGCCACCAGCAGAGATCCGGGACACACCAGTCGTACCTACGAGCAGTACTTC
TRBV28	15	.	TRBJ1-4	TRBD1	CASRQDRALNEKLFF	TGTGCCAGCAGACAGGACAGGGCCCTTAATGAAAAACTGTTTTTT
TRBV7-9	13	.	TRBJ2-3	TRBD2	CASSLGEGDTQYF	TGTGCCAGCAGCTTAGGGGAGGGAGATACGCAGTATTTT
TRBV5-4	15	.	TRBJ2-1	.	CASSSDSKSYNEQFF	TGTGCCAGCAGCTCAGACAGTAAATCCTACAATGAGCAGTTCTTC
TRBV5-4	15	once	TRBJ2-3	.	CASRRVAESTDTQYF	TGTGCCAGCAGGAGGGTAGCGGAGAGCACAGATACGCAGTATTTT
TRBV29-1	16	few	TRBJ2-2	TRBD2	CSVNSKWGGTTGELFF	TGCAGCGTTAATTCGAAGTGGGGAGGGACTACCGGGGAGCTGTTTTTT
TRBV2	12	.	TRBJ1-1	.	CASSGQGAEAFF	TGTGCCAGCAGTGGTCAGGGTGCTGAAGCTTTCTTT
TRBV7-9	15	.	TRBJ1-2	.	CASSPSGASPYGYTF	TGTGCCAGCAGCCCCAGTGGGGCGAGCCCCTATGGCTACACCTTC
TRBV10-3	15	.	TRBJ2-5	TRBD2	CAISESGRGGETQYF	TGTGCCATCAGTGAGTCAGGCCGGGGGGGAGAGACCCAGTACTTC
TRBV7-9	14	.	TRBJ2-7	TRBD1	CASSPWDRAYEQYF	TGTGCCAGCAGCCCCTGGGACAGGGCCTACGAGCAGTACTTC
TRBV4-1	16	.	TRBJ2-7	TRBD2	CASSQVPGGLSYEQYF	TGCGCCAGCAGCCAAGTCCCGGGAGGCCTCTCCTACGAGCAGTACTTC
TRBV7-9	14	.	TRBJ2-7	.	CASSLGTVSYEQYF	TGTGCCAGCAGCTTAGGGACAGTAAGCTACGAGCAGTACTTC
TRBV9	16	few	TRBJ2-3	TRBD2	CASSPSGGGSSDTQYF	TGTGCCAGCAGCCCGAGCGGGGGGGGCTCCTCAGATACGCAGTATTTT